Many counts were recorded for the clone carrying this T cell receptor (beta chain). Its antigen is not known. This entry belongs to a study of glioma-infiltrating T cells. With 7 bases removed from V and 1 base from J, the gap between germline ends came to 13 bases. There are 13 residues in the CDR3. From germline, CDR1 is SQVTM and CDR2 ANQGSEA. The iRepertoire nested amplicon-rescue multiplex PCR amplified TCR alpha and beta CDR3s from RNA. Tissue mRNA or PBMC total RNA, roughly 90-400 ng, went into one-step reverse transcription and amplification. TCRdb fed the multiplex PCR reads into MiXCR, producing one record per CDR3 protein. The sample lists approximately 190,000 distinct CDR3 sequences, around 32% seen once, with 20% to 25% in the top ten. Regarding the study as a whole: Tissue and blood shared very few CDR3 sequences. Tissue-blood divergence was below expectation in non-neoplastic patients, above in gliomas.

The sequence derives from a human donor with low-grade glioma or glioblastoma, undergoing nonglioma brain surgery, or in good health (not recorded which). This chain uses TRBV29-1 with TRBJ1-1, with D hard to call. Sequenced material: glioma tissue, nonneoplastic brain tissue, or PBMCs (not recorded which). For the CDR3, the DNA is TGCAGCGGATATGGCAGACAGAACACTGAAGCTTTCTTT. It is translated as CSGYGRQNTEAFF.